This T cell receptor (beta chain) was sequenced for a study of blood T cells in healthy people across ages. Germline lookup yields CDR1 ENHRY and CDR2 SYGVKD. The V segment lost 4 bases and the J segment 4 bases; nucleotides outside the gene matches: 3. This CDR3 has 13 amino acids. Note on this clonotype: Its antigen is still unknown.

Study observations and caveats: PBMCs were not sorted, which prevented a conclusive comparison of naive versus antigen-experienced cells.

PCR was performed a second time for about 7 to 11 cycles using a sample-barcoded 5' primer and a J-beta primer mix. A template-switch adaptor with 12 random nucleotides tagged each cDNA molecule. One entry per CDR3 protein, called by TCRdb with MiXCR from the 5' RACE reads. This sample has about a million distinct CDR3 sequences; about two fifths occur once, and the top ten carry over 10%. The TCR comes from a man aged 18 to 30 in good health. The sequencing input was blood. The J gene is TRBJ2-5, the V gene TRBV10-3, with TRBD1 matching 7 bases. Here the CDR3 reads CAISGPGGETQYF. For the CDR3, the DNA is TGTGCCATCAGTGGGCCAGGGGGAGAGACCCAGTACTTC.